The 10 T cell receptor beta chains below all came from one sample that was sequenced in a study of kidney transplant recipient with SARS-CoV-2 infection. TCRdb reanalysed the reads using MiXCR and keeps one entry per CDR3 protein. The sample includes fewer than 250,000 distinct CDR3 sequences, less than 35% of them seen just once. The sample here was a blood sample, taken at baseline and on day 111 from a kidney transplant recipient. The receptors come from a male patient aged 25 to 39 who had COVID-19 and was a kidney transplant recipient. Some T cells may be the graft donor's.

Ten or more counts support this clonotype. The J gene is TRBJ1-2, the V gene TRBV7-9, with D maybe TRBD1 (5 bases). This CDR3 spans 17 amino acids. Germline V gene sequence: CDR1 SEHNR, CDR2 FQNEAQ (reference sequence). The ends were cut back, 5 bases at V and 2 bases at J, with 21 bases in the middle. The CDR3 loop is CASSHTTGTDKNYGYTF. CDR3 coding DNA: TGTGCCAGCAGCCACACAACCGGGACGGATAAAAACTATGGCTACACCTTC.

The sample holds many counts of this clonotype. The chain joins TRBV4-2 to TRBJ2-7; perhaps D is TRBD1 or TRBD2 (5 bases each). This CDR3 is 16 amino acids long. Germline CDR1 and CDR2: LGHNA and YNFKEQ. V lost 0 bases and J 5 bases, leaving 17 bases between the germline ends. This CDR3 reads CASSQDLSGPFHEQYF. CDR3 DNA: TGTGCCAGCAGCCAAGATCTATCGGGACCCTTCCACGAGCAGTACTTC.

There are many counts of this clonotype. The chain carries TRBV30 and TRBJ1-1; D uncertain. Germline-derived CDR1 and CDR2 are GTSNPN and SVGIG (reference sequence). This CDR3 has 11 amino acids. Trimming cost V 4 bases and J 11 bases, with 14 bases left between them. CDR3 nucleotide sequence: TGTGCCTGGATCCTGGACCAGCGGGCTTTCTTT. Its translation: CAWILDQRAFF.

Comments on this clonotype: One base away lies a much larger clone, so this may be a sequencing read error. The chain carries TRBV9 and TRBJ1-2; D not resolved. Per germline, CDR1 SGDLS and CDR2 YYNGEE. CDR3 length: 16 amino acids. CDR3 nucleotide sequence: TGTACCAGCTCATCGAAGTACTCAAGAAAGACCTATGGCTACACCTTC. Protein sequence: CTSSSKYSRKTYGYTF.

Concerning this clonotype itself: This may stem from a read error, because a much larger clone lies one nucleotide away. V and J are TRBV9 and TRBJ1-1; perhaps TRBD1 as D (5 bases). The CDR3 has 15 residues. Germline CDR1 and CDR2: SGDLS and YYNGEE. CDR3 region: CASSVLGDSGTGAFF. The DNA for the CDR3 is TGTGCCAGCAGCGTATTAGGAGACAGTGGGACTGGAGCTTTCTTT.

Comment on this clonotype: This may stem from a read error, because a much larger clone lies one nucleotide away. This chain links TRBV20-1 with TRBJ2-7, with TRBD1 matching 7 bases. The CDR3 contains 13 residues. CDR1 DFQATT and CDR2 SNEGSKA come from the germline V gene (reference sequence). This CDR3 reads CSVRTGEFYEQYF. In DNA form, the CDR3 reads TGCAGTGTTAGAACAGGGGAGTTCTACGAGCAGTACTTC.

This clonotype was found many times. J is TRBJ1-2 and V is TRBV28; D possibly corresponds to TRBD1 (5 bases). The CDR3 is 15 amino acids. Trimming removed 2 bases from V and 4 bases from J, with 14 bases in between. Germline V lookup: CDR1 MDHEN, CDR2 SYDVKM. CDR3 sequence (DNA): TGTGCCAGCAGTTTACCCCTGACAGATTCCTATGGCTACACCTTC. Translation gives CASSLPLTDSYGYTF.

In its sample, this clonotype was seen many times. This sequence joins TRBV11-2 and TRBJ1-2; D ambiguous. Germline V lookup: CDR1 SGHAT, CDR2 FQNNGV. The V and J ends lost 6 bases and 4 bases respectively, with 18 bases between them. The CDR3 extends over 15 amino acids. The CDR3 DNA reads TGTGCCAGCAGGGCCGAGGGAAACTATATCTATGGCTACACCTTC. Translating it yields CASRAEGNYIYGYTF.

This clonotype was recorded a few times. This sequence joins TRBV3-1 and TRBJ1-1; no definite D call. The length of the CDR3 is 17 residues. Germline CDR1 LGHDT, CDR2 YNNKEL (reference sequence). V was pared by 5 bases and J by 4 bases, with 23 bases between. DNA for the CDR3: TGTGCCAGCAGCACGGAAGATCCCATTTCAATTCGCACTGAAGCTTTCTTT. Translating gives CASSTEDPISIRTEAFF.

This clonotype was recorded at least ten times. The chain links TRBV6-4 to TRBJ2-2, with TRBD1 matching over 7 bases. There are 14 residues in the CDR3. Germline lookup yields CDR1 MRHNA and CDR2 SNTAGT. V dropped 7 bases and J dropped 2; count of bases not matched to a gene: 4. In DNA, the CDR3 is TGTGCCAGCAAGGGACAGAGCAACACCGGGGAGCTGTTTTTT. This sequence encodes CASKGQSNTGELFF.